The 4 T cell receptor beta chains listed next were all sequenced from one sample in a study of human T cells and chemical hapten exposure. Time point defined: pre-sensitization, week 0. Indicated treatment: therapeutic diphenylcyclopropenone sensitization with weekly scalp DPC. Using its own MiXCR run on the RACE reads, TCRdb lists one record per CDR3 protein. The sample lists 300,000 to 400,000 distinct CDR3 sequences; 5.1% were seen once. This specimen consisted of whole blood, obtained in connection with sensitization to the hapten diphenylcyclopropenone (DPC). The receptors were gathered from a woman aged 50 to 60 with alopecia areata. Some clones in this sample may be carry-over from other donors' samples.

This clonotype has more than one count but fewer than ten. This chain links TRBV5-1 with TRBJ1-1; D remains unclear. Trimming took off 4 bases at V and 3 bases at J, with 16 bases between the two ends. This CDR3 region has 15 residues. Germline CDR1 reads SGHRS; CDR2 reads YFSETQ. In DNA form, the CDR3 reads TGCGCCAGCAGCCTGGGGAGGGTCGGGGACACTGAAGCTTTCTTT. Its translation: CASSLGRVGDTEAFF.

In this sample, this clonotype turned up many times. The chain links TRBV9 to TRBJ2-6; 9 positions agree with TRBD1. This CDR3 region has 18 residues. V lost 1 base to trimming and J lost 1 base; unmatched junction nucleotides: 6. The germline V gene encodes CDR1 SGDLS and CDR2 YYNGEE. CDR3 DNA: TGTGCCAGCAGCGTACCGGGACAGGGCCCATCTGGGGCCAACGTCCTGACTTTC. As protein: CASSVPGQGPSGANVLTF.

The gene calls are TRBV6-2 or TRBV6-3 and TRBJ2-6, with D maybe TRBD1 (5 bases). Germline V gene data show CDR1 as MNHEY and CDR2 as SVGEGT. Trimming took off 7 bases at V and 0 bases at J, with 10 bases between the two ends. The CDR3 runs 15 residues. Here the CDR3 DNA reads TGTGCCAGCACCCCAGGGCCCTCTGGGGCCAACGTCCTGACTTTC. Its protein product is CASTPGPSGANVLTF.

This clonotype was seen ten or more times. The chain uses TRBV6-2 or TRBV6-3 and TRBJ2-7; maybe TRBD1 (5 bases). Germline loops: CDR1 MNHEY, CDR2 SVGEGT. This CDR3 region has 14 residues. V gave up 4 bases and J gave up 3 bases, with 13 bases separating them. CDR3 loop: CASSFRGRNYEQYF. For the CDR3, the DNA is TGTGCCAGCAGTTTTAGGGGCAGGAACTACGAGCAGTACTTC.